The 10 T cell receptor beta chains reported below all come from one sample, sequenced in a study of CD8 T cells in ankylosing spondylitis. TCRdb passed the 5' RACE reads through MiXCR, listing each CDR3 protein once. The sample shows around 320,000 distinct CDR3 sequences, around 21% of them seen only once. Sequencing used blood, either unsorted or a sorted T cell fraction (not recorded which). The receptor source for this set is a female donor with ankylosing spondylitis or in good health (not recorded which).

V is TRBV9 and J is TRBJ2-1; D might be TRBD2 (6 bases). Looked up from germline, CDR1 is SGDLS and CDR2 is YYNGEE. The CDR3 sequence is 15 residues long. Trimming shortened V by 3 bases and J by 6 bases, and 16 bases separated the two germline ends. CDR3 sequence reads: CASSATGTRINEQFF. Written as DNA, the CDR3 is TGTGCCAGCAGCGCCACCGGGACTCGGATCAATGAGCAGTTCTTC. Drawing the rest from reference TRBV9 and TRBJ2-1, the complete variable domain is DSGVTQTPKHLITATGQRVTLRCSPRSGDLSVYWYQQSLDQGLQFLIQYYNGEERAKGNILERFSAQQFPDLHSELNLSSLELGDSALYFCASSATGTRINEQFFGPGTRLTVL.

This clonotype was counted between two and nine times. CDR3 loop: CASSATRGRGEKLFF. CDR3 bases: TGTGCCAGCAGCGCTACTCGGGGGCGCGGGGAAAAACTGTTTTTT. This chain uses TRBV2 with TRBJ1-4, with D possibly matching TRBD1 (6 bases). This CDR3 is built from 15 residues. Between the trimmed V and J ends, which lost 6 bases and 8 bases, there was a span of 19 bases. CDR1 and CDR2 from the germline V gene are SNHLY and FYNNEI.

This clonotype was counted between two and nine times. V usage is TRBV20-1 and J usage is TRBJ2-5, with 14 bases lining up with TRBD2. This CDR3 region has 17 residues. Germline CDR1 reads DFQATT; CDR2 reads SNEGSKA (reference sequence). Trimming cost V 5 bases and J 5 bases; bases outside gene matches: 13. CDR3 DNA: TGCAGTGCTTACGGACTAGCGGGAGGAGGGGCAAAGGAGACCCAGTACTTC. Its translation: CSAYGLAGGGAKETQYF.

This chain connects TRBV10-2 to TRBJ2-1; D call uncertain. V was trimmed by 7 bases and J by 10 bases, leaving 8 bases between them. Looked up from germline, CDR1 is WSHSY and CDR2 is SAAADI. The CDR3 extends over 10 amino acids. CDR3 sequence reads: CASMNREQFF. The CDR3 nucleotides read TGCGCCAGCATGAATCGGGAGCAGTTCTTC.

This clonotype was observed a few times. The rearrangement joins TRBV20-1 to TRBJ2-7; the D gene is possibly TRBD1 (6 bases). This CDR3 is built from 15 residues. V shed 0 bases and J shed 2 bases, with 14 bases lying between them. Looked up from germline, CDR1 is DFQATT and CDR2 is SNEGSKA (reference sequence). CDR3 residues: CSARDPAGEPYEQYF. The CDR3 coding sequence is TGCAGTGCTAGAGATCCGGCAGGGGAGCCCTACGAGCAGTACTTC.

This clonotype has at least ten counts. The rearrangement uses TRBV20-1 and TRBJ1-2; possible D gene TRBD1, 5 bases. V was clipped by 3 bases and J by 5 bases, with 16 bases between them. Germline V CDR1 and CDR2: DFQATT, SNEGSKA (reference sequence). This CDR3 has 14 residues. As DNA, the CDR3 is TGCAGTGCTAGCATCCCCGGGGCCACGTATGGCTACACCTTC. It is translated as CSASIPGATYGYTF.

CDR3 loop: CSARAGTRRGGEQFF. CDR3 nucleotides: TGCAGTGCTAGAGCCGGGACTCGAAGGGGTGGTGAGCAGTTCTTC. The chain joins TRBV20-1 to TRBJ2-1, with D possibly being TRBD2 (6 bases). The germline V gene has CDR1 DFQATT and CDR2 SNEGSKA (reference sequence). The germline V and J ends were trimmed by 1 base and 9 bases, with 19 bases remaining between them. The CDR3 runs 15 residues.

This clonotype has more than one count but fewer than ten. The chain uses TRBV28 and TRBJ2-5, with D perhaps matching TRBD1 (6 bases). V was shortened by 7 bases and J by 1 base, with 7 bases between the two germline ends. Germline lookup yields CDR1 MDHEN and CDR2 SYDVKM. CDR3 length equals 12 residues. The CDR3 DNA is TGTGCCAGCAAACAGGGCCAAGAGACCCAGTACTTC. Its translation: CASKQGQETQYF.

The chain has TRBV13 and TRBJ1-4, with D unresolved. The CDR3 is 13 amino acids. V was shortened by 5 bases and J by 0 bases, with 4 bases between the two germline ends. From germline, CDR1 is PRHDT and CDR2 FYEKMQ (reference sequence). This CDR3 reads CASSTSTNEKLFF. Written as DNA, the CDR3 is TGTGCCAGCAGCACGTCAACTAATGAAAAACTGTTTTTT.

Ten or more counts support this clonotype. This chain joins TRBV7-9 and TRBJ2-3; D possibly corresponds to TRBD2 (6 bases). V was clipped by 4 bases and J by 3 bases, with 14 bases between them. Germline V gives CDR1 SEHNR, CDR2 FQNEAQ (reference sequence). The CDR3 covers 15 residues. The CDR3 protein is CASSSRDPRTDTQYF. CDR3 sequence (DNA): TGTGCCAGCAGCTCGCGGGATCCTAGGACAGATACGCAGTATTTT.